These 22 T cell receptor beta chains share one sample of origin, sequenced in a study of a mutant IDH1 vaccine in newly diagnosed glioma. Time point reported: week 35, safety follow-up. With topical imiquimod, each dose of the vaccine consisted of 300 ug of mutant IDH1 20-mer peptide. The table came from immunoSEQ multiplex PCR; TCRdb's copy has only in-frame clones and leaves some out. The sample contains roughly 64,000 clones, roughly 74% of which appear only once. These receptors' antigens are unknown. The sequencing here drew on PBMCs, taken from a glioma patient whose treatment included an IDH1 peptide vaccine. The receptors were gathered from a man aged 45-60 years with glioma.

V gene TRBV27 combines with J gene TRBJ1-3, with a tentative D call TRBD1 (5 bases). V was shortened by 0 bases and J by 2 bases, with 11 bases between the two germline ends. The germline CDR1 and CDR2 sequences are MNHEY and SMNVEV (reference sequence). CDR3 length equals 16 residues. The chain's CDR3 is CASSLSRGLPGNTIYF. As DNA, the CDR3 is TGTGCCAGCAGTTTATCGAGGGGTCTCCCTGGAAACACCATATATTTT.

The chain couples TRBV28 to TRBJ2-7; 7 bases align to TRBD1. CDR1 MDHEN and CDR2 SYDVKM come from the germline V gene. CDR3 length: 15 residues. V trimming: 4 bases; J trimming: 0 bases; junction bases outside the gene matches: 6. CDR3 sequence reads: CASSSPTGPSYEQYF. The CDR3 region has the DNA TGTGCCAGCAGTTCCCCGACAGGGCCCTCCTACGAGCAGTACTTC.

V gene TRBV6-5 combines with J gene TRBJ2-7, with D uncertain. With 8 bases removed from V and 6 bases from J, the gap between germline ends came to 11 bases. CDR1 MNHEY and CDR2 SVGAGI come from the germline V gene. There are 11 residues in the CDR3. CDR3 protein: CASGWNSEQYF. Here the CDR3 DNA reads TGTGCCAGCGGATGGAATAGCGAGCAGTACTTC.

CDR3 sequence: CSLGRDSKCYEQYF. Written as DNA, the CDR3 is TGCAGCTTAGGGCGGGACAGTAAGTGCTACGAGCAGTACTTC. J is TRBJ2-7 and V is TRBV29-1; D may be TRBD1 (7 bases). CDR3 length equals 14 residues. Germline CDR1 is SQVTM and CDR2 is ANQGSEA. Trimming pared 8 bases from V and 3 bases from J, leaving 20 bases between.

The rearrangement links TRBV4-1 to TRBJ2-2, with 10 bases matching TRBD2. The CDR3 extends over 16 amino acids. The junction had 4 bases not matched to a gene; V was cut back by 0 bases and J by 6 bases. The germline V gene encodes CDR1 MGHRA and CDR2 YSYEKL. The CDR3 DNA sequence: TGCGCCAGCAGCCAAGAGGAGCGGGGGGGCCCCGGGGAGCTGTTTTTT. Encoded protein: CASSQEERGGPGELFF.

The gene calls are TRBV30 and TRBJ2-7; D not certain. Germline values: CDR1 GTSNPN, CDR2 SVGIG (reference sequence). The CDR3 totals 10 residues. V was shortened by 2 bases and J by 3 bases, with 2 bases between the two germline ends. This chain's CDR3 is CAWSNYEQYF. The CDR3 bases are TGTGCCTGGAGTAACTACGAGCAGTACTTC. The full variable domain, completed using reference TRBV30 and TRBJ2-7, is SQTIHQWPATLVQPVGSPLSLECTVEGTSNPNLYWYRQAAGRGLQLLFYSVGIGQISSEVPQNLSASRPQDRQFILSSKKLLLSDSGFYLCAWSNYEQYFGPGTRLTVT.

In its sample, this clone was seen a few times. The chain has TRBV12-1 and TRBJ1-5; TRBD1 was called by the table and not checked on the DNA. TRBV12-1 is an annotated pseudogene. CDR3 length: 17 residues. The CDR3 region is CASSPRDRGEEYQPQHF. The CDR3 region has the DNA TGTGCCAGCAGCCCCCGGGACAGGGGGGAGGAGTATCAGCCCCAGCATTTT.

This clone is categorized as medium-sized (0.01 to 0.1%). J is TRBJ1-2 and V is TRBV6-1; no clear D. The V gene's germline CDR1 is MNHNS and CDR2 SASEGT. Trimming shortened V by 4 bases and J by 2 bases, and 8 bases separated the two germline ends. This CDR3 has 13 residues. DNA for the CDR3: TGTGCCAGCAGTGTAAAATGGAACTATGGCTACACCTTC. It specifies CASSVKWNYGYTF.

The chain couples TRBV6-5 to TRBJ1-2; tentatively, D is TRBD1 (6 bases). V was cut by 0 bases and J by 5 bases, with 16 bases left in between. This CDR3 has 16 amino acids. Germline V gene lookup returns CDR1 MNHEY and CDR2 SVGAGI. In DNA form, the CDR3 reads TGTGCCAGCAGTTACTCGACGACAGGCCTTTCTTATGGCTACACCTTC. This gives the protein CASSYSTTGLSYGYTF.

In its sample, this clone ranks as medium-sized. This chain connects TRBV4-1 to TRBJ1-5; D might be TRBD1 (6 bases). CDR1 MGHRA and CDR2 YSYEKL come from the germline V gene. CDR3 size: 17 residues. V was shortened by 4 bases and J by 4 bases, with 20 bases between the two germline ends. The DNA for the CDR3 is TGCGCCAGCAGCCGAGAGCAATATACAGGGTCTAATCAGCCCCAGCATTTT. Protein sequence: CASSREQYTGSNQPQHF.

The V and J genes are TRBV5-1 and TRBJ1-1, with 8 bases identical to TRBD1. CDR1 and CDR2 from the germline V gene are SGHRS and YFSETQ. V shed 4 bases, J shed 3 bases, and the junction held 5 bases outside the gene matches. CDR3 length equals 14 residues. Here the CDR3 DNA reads TGCGCCAGCAGCACAGGGGGAGTGGACACTGAAGCTTTCTTT. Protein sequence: CASSTGGVDTEAFF.

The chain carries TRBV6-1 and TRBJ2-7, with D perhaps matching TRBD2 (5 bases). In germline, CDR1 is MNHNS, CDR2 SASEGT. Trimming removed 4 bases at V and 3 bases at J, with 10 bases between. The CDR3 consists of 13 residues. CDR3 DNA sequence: TGTGCCAGCAGTGGTCAGGAGGACTACGAGCAGTACTTC. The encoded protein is CASSGQEDYEQYF.

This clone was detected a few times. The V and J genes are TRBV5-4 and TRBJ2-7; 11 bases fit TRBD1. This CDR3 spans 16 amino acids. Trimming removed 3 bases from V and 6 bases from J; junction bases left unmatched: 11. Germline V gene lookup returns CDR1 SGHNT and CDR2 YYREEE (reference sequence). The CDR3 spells CASSSTGQGARVEQYF. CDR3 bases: TGTGCCAGCAGCTCTACTGGACAGGGGGCGCGGGTCGAGCAGTACTTC. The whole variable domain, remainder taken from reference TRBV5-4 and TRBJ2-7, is ETGVTQSPTHLIKTRGQQVTLRCSSQSGHNTVSWYQQALGQGPQFIFQYYREEENGRGNFPPRFSGLQFPNYSSELNVNALELDDSALYLCASSSTGQGARVEQYFGPGTRLTVT.

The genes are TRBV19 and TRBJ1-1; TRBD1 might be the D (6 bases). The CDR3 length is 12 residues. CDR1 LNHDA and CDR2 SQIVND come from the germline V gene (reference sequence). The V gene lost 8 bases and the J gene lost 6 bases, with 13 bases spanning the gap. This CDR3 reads CASSRGGAEAFF. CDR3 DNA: TGTGCCAGTTCCCGAGGGGGGGCTGAAGCTTTCTTT.

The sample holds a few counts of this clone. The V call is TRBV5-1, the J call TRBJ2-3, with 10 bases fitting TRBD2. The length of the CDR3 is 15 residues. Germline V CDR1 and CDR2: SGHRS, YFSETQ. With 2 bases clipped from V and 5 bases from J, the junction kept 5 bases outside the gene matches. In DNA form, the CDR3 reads TGCGCCAGCAGCTTACTTAGCGGGGGGAAAGATACGCAGTATTTT. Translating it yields CASSLLSGGKDTQYF.

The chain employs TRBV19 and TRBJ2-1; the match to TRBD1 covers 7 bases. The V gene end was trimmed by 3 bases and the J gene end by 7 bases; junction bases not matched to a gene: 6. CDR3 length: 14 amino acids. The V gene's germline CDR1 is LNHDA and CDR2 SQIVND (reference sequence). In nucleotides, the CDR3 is TGTGCCAGTAGTATCTCCTCACAGGGGAATGAGCAGTTCTTC. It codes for CASSISSQGNEQFF.

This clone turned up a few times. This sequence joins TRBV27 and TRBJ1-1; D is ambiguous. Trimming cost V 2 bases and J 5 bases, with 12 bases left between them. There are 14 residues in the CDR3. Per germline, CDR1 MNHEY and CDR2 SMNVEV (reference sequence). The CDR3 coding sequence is TGTGCCAGCAGTTTAAGTCGGTTGATGACTGAAGCTTTCTTT. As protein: CASSLSRLMTEAFF.

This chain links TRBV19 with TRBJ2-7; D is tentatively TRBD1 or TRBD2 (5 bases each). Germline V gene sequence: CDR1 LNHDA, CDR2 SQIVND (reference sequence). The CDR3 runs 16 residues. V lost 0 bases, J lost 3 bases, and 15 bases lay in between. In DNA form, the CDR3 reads TGTGCCAGTAGTATAGATTTCGGGGCGAGCTACTACGAGCAGTACTTC. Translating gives CASSIDFGASYYEQYF.

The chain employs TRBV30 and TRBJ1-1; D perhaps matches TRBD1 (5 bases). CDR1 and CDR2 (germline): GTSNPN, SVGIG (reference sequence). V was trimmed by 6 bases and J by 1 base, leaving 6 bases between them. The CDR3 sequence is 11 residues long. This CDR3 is CACDRNTEAFF. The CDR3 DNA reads TGTGCCTGTGACAGGAACACTGAAGCTTTCTTT.

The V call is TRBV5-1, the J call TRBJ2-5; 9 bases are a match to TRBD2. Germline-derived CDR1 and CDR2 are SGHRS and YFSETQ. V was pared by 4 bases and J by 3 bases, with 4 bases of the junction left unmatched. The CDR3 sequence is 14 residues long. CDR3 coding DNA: TGCGCCAGCAGCGCCGTAGCGGGGGAAGAGACCCAGTACTTC. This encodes CASSAVAGEETQYF.

The CDR3 loop is CASSSPQGGNTIYF. The CDR3 DNA follows: TGTGCCAGCAGCTCACCCCAGGGTGGAAACACCATATATTTT. The gene calls are TRBV5-6 and TRBJ1-3; D is perhaps TRBD1 (5 bases). Germline assignment: CDR1 SGHDT and CDR2 YYEEEE. Trimming pared 3 bases from V and 3 bases from J, leaving 10 bases between. The CDR3 runs 14 residues.

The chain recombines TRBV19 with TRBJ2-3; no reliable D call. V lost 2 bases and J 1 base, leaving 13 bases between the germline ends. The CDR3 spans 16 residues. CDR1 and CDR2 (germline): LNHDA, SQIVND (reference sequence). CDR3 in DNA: TGTGCCAGTAGTATAAGCTGGAGAGGCGGCACAGATACGCAGTATTTT. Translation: CASSISWRGGTDTQYF.